This T cell receptor (beta chain) was captured by sequencing in a study of CD8+ T cells in alopecia areata. Study background: The study gave tofacitinib for 6 to 18 months, then 6 months off drug. Study results and caveats: Compared with normal scalp, lesional scalp had higher clonality and more expanded CD8+ clones.

V trimming: 5 bases; J trimming: 1 base; junction bases outside the gene matches: 1. Germline CDR1 is SGHVS and CDR2 is FQNEAQ. CDR3 size: 13 residues. TCR sequencing used cDNA made by reverse transcription of extracted RNA. Profiled with immunoSEQ multiplex PCR; TCRdb holds only in-frame clones, not every one. The sample includes 100,000 to 150,000 clones, about two fifths of them seen just once. This clone came up a few times. The target antigen is unknown. This clonotype was sampled from a human donor with alopecia areata. This rearrangement joins TRBV7-8 to TRBJ1-1; 7 bases agree with TRBD1. Sample: CD4+ T cells sorted from blood. The CDR3, as DNA: TGTGCCAGCAGCCGGGACAGGAACACTGAAGCTTTCTTT. It encodes CASSRDRNTEAFF.